The source of this TCR beta chain is a study of blood T cell repertoires in COVID-19. Whole-study context: COVID-19 samples, acute and convalescent, were from the United States, Italy and Spain. The analysed material was cDNA or gDNA that came from T cells, B-cell-depleted T cells, or PBMCs.

In the authors' workflow: Reference gene primers were amplified, and this amplification served to estimate nucleated cell counts. Sequencing used immunoSEQ multiplex PCR; TCRdb keeps in-frame clones, though not all of them. V, J and clone size were drawn from that table, and D and trimming were deduced from the DNA. The sample lists about 73,000 clones, approximately 80% occurring once. Trimming took 5 bases from V and 4 from J, leaving 11 bases between them. The CDR3 consists of 13 residues. Germline loops: CDR1 SEHNR, CDR2 FQNEAQ (reference sequence). The V gene is TRBV7-9, the J gene TRBJ1-1; perhaps TRBD1 as D (5 bases). Sequencing was done on a sample of peripheral blood. This sequence originates from a woman in her fifties or sixties with acute or convalescent COVID-19. CDR3 sequence: CASSTVGGTEAFF. The CDR3 coding sequence is TGTGCCAGCAGCACCGTCGGGGGCACTGAAGCTTTCTTT.